These T cell receptor beta chains were read from a single sample in a study of blood T cell repertoires in COVID-19. The protocol was immunoSEQ multiplex PCR, while the TCRdb copy is restricted to in-frame clones and leaves out a portion. The sample contains about 170,000 clones, less than 85% of which appear only once. The sample taken for sequencing was peripheral blood. Every receptor here comes from a human donor with acute or convalescent COVID-19. The donor label of this sample is uncertain. Each CDR3 is given with its conserved first and last residue. The D gene is left open where the match is weak. A row's size may be missing; if present it is once, few, many or a size class.

V	size	D	J	CDR3	DNA
TRBV7-2	.	TRBD2	TRBJ2-3	CASSTPSGTQYF	TGTGCCAGCAGCACACCTAGCGGCACGCAGTATTTT
TRBV7-2	.	TRBD1	TRBJ2-5	CASSLKADRQQETQYF	TGTGCCAGCAGCTTAAAGGCGGACAGGCAACAAGAGACCCAGTACTTC
TRBV3-1/TRBV3-2	.	TRBD2	TRBJ2-1	CASGAGGNNEQFF	TGTGCCAGCGGAGCGGGGGGGAACAATGAGCAGTTCTTC
TRBV7-2	.	.	TRBJ1-1	CASSPRQSPAAFF	TGTGCCAGCAGCCCACGACAGTCCCCGGCGGCTTTCTTT
TRBV7-2	.	.	TRBJ2-5	CASSSGQTRLQETQYF	TGTGCCAGCAGCTCAGGACAGACCCGGCTTCAAGAGACCCAGTACTTC
TRBV6-4	.	.	TRBJ1-1	CASSSDRNTEAFF	TGTGCCAGCAGCTCCGACAGAAACACTGAAGCTTTCTTT
TRBV27	.	.	TRBJ1-1	CASISGVGAFF	TGTGCCAGCATTTCAGGGGTAGGAGCTTTCTTT
TRBV6-2/TRBV6-3	few	.	TRBJ1-2	CASSTDSNYGYTF	TGTGCCAGCAGTACGGACAGTAACTATGGCTACACCTTC
TRBV9	.	TRBD1	TRBJ1-6	CASSGDRVAWGLSSSSYNSPLHF	TGTGCCAGCAGCGGCGACAGGGTTGCATGGGGTCTTTCCTCGAGCTCCTATAATTCACCCCTCCACTTT
TRBV11-2	.	TRBD1	TRBJ1-2	CASSSSTGGLGYTF	TGTGCCAGCAGCTCCTCGACAGGGGGTCTTGGCTACACCTTC
TRBV5-5	.	.	TRBJ1-2	CASSPGGPYGYTF	TGTGCCAGCAGCCCAGGAGGGCCCTATGGCTACACCTTC
TRBV19	.	TRBD1	TRBJ2-7	CASSTRQGPSYEQYF	TGTGCCAGTAGTACCCGACAGGGACCTTCCTACGAGCAGTACTTC
TRBV19	.	.	TRBJ1-1	CASKGQMNTEAFF	TGTGCCAGTAAAGGACAGATGAACACTGAAGCTTTCTTT
TRBV4-2	.	.	TRBJ2-5	CASSQGGVQETQYF	TGTGCCAGCAGCCAAGGTGGAGTGCAAGAGACCCAGTACTTC
TRBV21-1	.	.	TRBJ1-5	CASTVGGHRNQPQHF	TGTGCCAGCACCGTCGGGGGGCACCGCAATCAGCCCCAGCATTTT
TRBV10-2	.	.	TRBJ1-1	CASSAVGRGGYTEAFF	TGCGCCAGCAGTGCCGTGGGTAGGGGGGGGTACACTGAAGCTTTCTTT
TRBV2	.	TRBD1	TRBJ1-1	CASASRGQGNTEAFF	TGTGCCAGCGCCTCTAGGGGACAGGGTAACACTGAAGCTTTCTTT
TRBV7-9	.	.	TRBJ2-1	CASSGVEANNEQFF	TGTGCCAGCAGCGGGGTGGAGGCCAACAATGAGCAGTTCTTC
TRBV7-3	.	TRBD1	TRBJ2-2	CASSFQGANAGELFF	TGTGCCAGCAGCTTTCAGGGGGCAAATGCCGGGGAGCTGTTTTTT
TRBV11-1	.	.	TRBJ1-3	CASRQNSGNTIYF	TGTGCCAGCAGGCAGAACTCTGGAAACACCATATATTTT
TRBV11-2	.	TRBD1	TRBJ2-1	CASSNPTGARNEQFF	TGTGCCAGCAGCAATCCGACAGGGGCGCGCAATGAGCAGTTCTTC
TRBV4-1	.	TRBD1	TRBJ1-2	CASSPTLSEGANYGYTF	TGCGCCAGCAGCCCGACCCTCAGCGAGGGGGCAAACTATGGCTACACCTTC
TRBV5-6	.	.	TRBJ1-6	CASSLGGAPNSPLHF	TGTGCCAGCAGCTTGGGTGGGGCTCCTAATTCACCCCTCCACTTT
TRBV28	few	.	TRBJ1-5	CASFQRDKQPQHF	TGTGCCAGTTTCCAAAGGGACAAACAGCCCCAGCATTTT
TRBV4-3	.	TRBD2	TRBJ2-7	CASSQGLAGARGQYF	TGCGCCAGCAGCCAAGGCCTAGCGGGCGCCCGAGGGCAGTACTTC
TRBV10-2	.	.	TRBJ1-2	CASSEQSNYGYTF	TGCGCCAGCAGTGAGCAGTCTAACTATGGCTACACCTTC
TRBV10-3	.	TRBD1	TRBJ1-5	CAISSGQGSNQPQHF	TGTGCCATCAGTTCGGGACAGGGCAGCAATCAGCCCCAGCATTTT
TRBV18	once	.	TRBJ1-5	CASSPREDQPQHF	TGTGCCAGCTCACCACGTGAGGATCAGCCCCAGCATTTT
TRBV10-2	.	TRBD1	TRBJ1-2	CASSLQGALNGYTF	TGCGCCAGCAGCTTACAGGGGGCGCTTAATGGCTACACCTTC
TRBV14	.	TRBD1	TRBJ1-1	CASSPWDRSMEAFF	TGTGCCAGCAGCCCGTGGGACAGGTCGATGGAAGCTTTCTTT
TRBV15	.	TRBD1	TRBJ1-6	CATSRGQGGNSPLHF	TGTGCCACCAGCAGAGGACAGGGTGGAAATTCACCCCTCCACTTT
TRBV28	.	.	TRBJ2-7	CASRHKTGVSYEQYF	TGTGCCAGCAGACATAAAACCGGGGTCTCCTACGAGCAGTACTTC
TRBV5-1	.	TRBD1	TRBJ2-3	CASSSTGAQDTQYF	TGCGCCAGCAGCTCAACAGGGGCCCAAGATACGCAGTATTTT
TRBV29-1	once	.	TRBJ1-2	CSVDRAGGYTF	TGCAGCGTTGACAGGGCAGGTGGCTACACCTTC
TRBV7-3	.	TRBD2	TRBJ2-6	CASSNSGLASGANVLTF	TGTGCCAGCAGCAACAGCGGACTAGCATCTGGGGCCAACGTCCTGACTTTC
TRBV10-1	few	TRBD2	TRBJ2-3	CASSEGTSGGYYSTDTQYF	TGCGCCAGCAGTGAGGGGACTAGCGGGGGCTACTATAGCACAGATACGCAGTATTTT
TRBV7-6	once	.	TRBJ1-2	CASSLESLSGYTF	TGTGCCAGCAGCTTAGAATCTCTAAGTGGCTACACCTTC
TRBV27	.	TRBD1	TRBJ1-4	CASSDVDRGNEKLFF	TGTGCCAGCAGCGACGTCGACAGGGGAAATGAAAAACTGTTTTTT
TRBV28	.	.	TRBJ1-2	CASSLALGPPANYGYTF	TGTGCCAGCAGTTTAGCCCTTGGCCCCCCAGCTAACTATGGCTACACCTTC
TRBV9	.	TRBD1	TRBJ1-1	CASSANRDRAVFF	TGTGCCAGCAGCGCAAACCGGGACAGGGCTGTTTTCTTT
TRBV5-1	.	.	TRBJ1-4	CASSYLTGIRATNEKLFF	TGCGCCAGCAGCTATCTTACAGGGATCCGTGCAACTAATGAAAAACTGTTTTTT
TRBV6-5	.	.	TRBJ2-1	CASSGPANEQFF	TGTGCCAGCTCTGGGCCGGCGAATGAGCAGTTCTTC
TRBV14	once	TRBD1	TRBJ2-1	CASSQGMYGTGAYNEQFF	TGTGCCAGCAGCCAAGGAATGTATGGGACAGGGGCCTACAATGAGCAGTTCTTC
TRBV3-1/TRBV3-2	.	TRBD1	TRBJ1-2	CASSQEHRGYGYTF	TGTGCCAGCAGCCAAGAACACAGGGGCTATGGCTACACCTTC
TRBV6-5	.	TRBD1	TRBJ1-5	CASSPGTGIKQPQHF	TGTGCCAGCAGCCCCGGGACAGGAATAAAGCAGCCCCAGCATTTT